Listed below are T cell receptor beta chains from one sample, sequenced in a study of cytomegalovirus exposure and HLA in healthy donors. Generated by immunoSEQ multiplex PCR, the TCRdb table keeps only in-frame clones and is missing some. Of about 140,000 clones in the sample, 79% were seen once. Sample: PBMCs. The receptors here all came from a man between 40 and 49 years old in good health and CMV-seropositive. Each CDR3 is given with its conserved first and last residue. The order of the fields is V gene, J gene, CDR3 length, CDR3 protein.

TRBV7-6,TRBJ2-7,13,CASSTGETYEQYF
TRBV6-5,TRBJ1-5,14,CASSSKGAAQPQHF
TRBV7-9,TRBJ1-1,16,CASSLAPGIRLTEAFF
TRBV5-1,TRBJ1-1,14,CASSEWTANTEAFF
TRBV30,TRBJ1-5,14,CAWNSGVSNQPQHF
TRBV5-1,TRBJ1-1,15,CASSAWSIMNTEAFF
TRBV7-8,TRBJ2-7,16,CASSLARAGLSYEQYF
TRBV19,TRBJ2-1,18,CASSIAVSGRGVYNEQFF
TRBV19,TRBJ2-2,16,CASSSNPGITTGELFF
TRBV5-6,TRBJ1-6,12,CASSPQGSPLHF
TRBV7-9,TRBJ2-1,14,CASSLSVGADEQFF
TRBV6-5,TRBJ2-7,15,CASSYSGQVQVGRYF
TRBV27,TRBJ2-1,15,CASSFEGRAYNEQFF
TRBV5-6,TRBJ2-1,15,CASSLRRTGGIEQFF
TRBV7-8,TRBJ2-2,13,CATGGTNTGELFF
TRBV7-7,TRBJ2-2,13,CAITSGLSGELFF
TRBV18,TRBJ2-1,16,CASSPRGTAVPNEQFF
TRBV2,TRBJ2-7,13,CASRLAGNYEQYF
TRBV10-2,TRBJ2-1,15,CASSERLAPYNEQFF
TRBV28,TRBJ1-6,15,CASTLRPGKNSPLHF
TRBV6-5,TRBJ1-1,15,CASSSFNRVGSEAFF
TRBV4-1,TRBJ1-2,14,CASSQDSKGAGYTF
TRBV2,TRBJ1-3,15,CASRTTGFPGNTIYF
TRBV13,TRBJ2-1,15,CASSFDRGLYNEQFF
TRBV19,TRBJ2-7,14,CASSISIAGGEQYF
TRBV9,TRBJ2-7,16,CASSLAGGLAVNEQYF
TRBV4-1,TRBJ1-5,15,CASSRDRGSNQPQHF
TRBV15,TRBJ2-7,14,CATSRERQGHEQYF
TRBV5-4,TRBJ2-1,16,CASSLGLAETYNEQFF
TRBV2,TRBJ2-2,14,CASSEQGGAGELFF
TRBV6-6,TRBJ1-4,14,CASSYGQGGEKLFF
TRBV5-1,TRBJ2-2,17,CASSPGTSGTNTGELFF
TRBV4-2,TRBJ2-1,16,CASSQVSLAGVNEQFF
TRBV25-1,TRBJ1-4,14,CASGLTATNEKLFF
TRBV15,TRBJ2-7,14,CATSDGAGAYEQYF
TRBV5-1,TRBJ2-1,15,CASSSTDRANNEQFF
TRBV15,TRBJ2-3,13,CATSSLTSNTQYF
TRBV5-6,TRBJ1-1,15,CASSQSEGGTTEAFF
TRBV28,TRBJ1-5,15,CASSFGQRGNQPQHF
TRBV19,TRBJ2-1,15,CASSTILSSYNEQFF
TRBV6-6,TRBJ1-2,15,CASSYMEGVNYGYTF
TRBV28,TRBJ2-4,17,CASSSTWGQRAKNIQYF
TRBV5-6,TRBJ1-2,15,CASSSLGQEPYGYTF
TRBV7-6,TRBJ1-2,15,CASSPQGQGIYGYTF
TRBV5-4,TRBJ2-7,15,CASSSGLADSYEQYF
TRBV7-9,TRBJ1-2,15,CASSLAAGIYYGYTF
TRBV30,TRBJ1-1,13,CAQNRGSDTEAFF
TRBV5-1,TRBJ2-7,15,CASSALAGPSYEQYF
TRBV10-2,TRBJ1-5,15,CASSGSSGEWFPQHF
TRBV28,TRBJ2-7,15,CASRKAGGISYEQYF
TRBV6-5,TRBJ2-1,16,CASSYRGLAGRNEQFF
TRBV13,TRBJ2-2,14,CASSPRPSTGELFF
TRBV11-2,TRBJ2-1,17,CASSLSITGGYGNEQFF
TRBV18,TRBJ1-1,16,CASSRLMGQPNTEAFF
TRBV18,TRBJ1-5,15,CASSPPRQGNQPQHF